This TCR beta chain was sequenced during a study of T cells after yellow fever vaccination. Germline CDR1 SGHVS, CDR2 FQNEAQ. This CDR3 is 15 amino acids long. V lost 4 bases, J lost 2 bases, and 15 bases lay in between. One entry per CDR3 protein results from TCRdb running MiXCR on the 5' RACE reads. The sample gives approximately 250,000 distinct CDR3 sequences, approximately 5.2% of which show up once; less than 3.5% is in the top ten. In this sample, this clonotype turned up many times. The chain has TRBV7-8 and TRBJ2-7; possibly TRBD2 for D (6 bases). The sequencing here drew on CD4+ T cells sorted from PBMCs, taken on the day of the yellow fever booster vaccination. This clonotype originated in a man aged 18 to 29 who received the YFV17D yellow fever vaccine. The DNA of the CDR3 is TGTGCCAGCAGCTCCCCGATGTGGGGGGCCTACGAGCAGTACGTC. This sequence encodes CASSSPMWGAYEQYV.